Following are 30 T cell receptor beta chains from one sample sequenced in a study of cytomegalovirus exposure and HLA in healthy donors (dated by TCRdb to 2015 to 2018). Library method: the immunoSEQ multiplex PCR assay. A mixture of 60 forward primers for TCR Vbeta segments and 13 reverse primers for TCR Jbeta segments was used in the multiplex PCR. TCRdb provides this immuneACCESS table in a form limited to in-frame rearrangements. Some clones are lacking; in checked studies, under half of them reflect an unresolved V gene, and why the rest are absent is not known. This sample has about 140,000 clones in its table, and around 80% of those were observed once. Of the sample, about 3% falls within the top ten clones. The sequenced material came from PBMCs. These receptors all come from a man aged 35-49 years in good health and CMV-seronegative.

This chain uses TRBV19 with TRBJ1-3; maybe TRBD1 (5 bases). The V gene lost 5 bases and the J gene lost 1 base, with 15 bases spanning the gap. The CDR3 totals 16 residues. Germline V gene lookup returns CDR1 LNHDA and CDR2 SQIVND (reference sequence). CDR3 protein: CASSSASTGSGNTIYF. CDR3 DNA: TGTGCCAGTAGTTCGGCCTCTACAGGTTCTGGAAACACCATATATTTT.

A single count supports this clone. The rearrangement links TRBV5-4 to TRBJ2-3, with 13 bases aligning to TRBD2. Germline CDR1 reads SGHNT; CDR2 reads YYREEE (reference sequence). This CDR3 region has 17 residues. Unmatched junction bases numbered 10, after V lost 5 bases and J lost 4 bases. The CDR3 region is CASRTLTSGGASDTQYF. CDR3 in DNA: TGTGCCAGCAGGACCCTTACTAGCGGGGGGGCCTCAGATACGCAGTATTTT.

The V and J genes are TRBV6-5 and TRBJ1-2; 7 bases are shared with TRBD1. Unmatched junction bases numbered 4, after V lost 8 bases and J lost 1 base. Looked up from germline, CDR1 is MNHEY and CDR2 is SVGAGI. This CDR3 comprises 13 residues. The CDR3, as DNA: TGTGCCAGCCGTAGGGGGCTTAACTATGGCTACACCTTC. Translation gives CASRRGLNYGYTF.

This clone has a handful of counts. This chain links TRBV5-4 with TRBJ1-1; the match to TRBD1 covers 8 bases. The CDR3 contains 14 residues. J gave up 10 bases and V 4 bases, and 12 bases lay outside the gene matches. Germline V lookup: CDR1 SGHNT, CDR2 YYREEE (reference sequence). This CDR3 is CASSNPTGEWRAFF. CDR3 nucleotides: TGTGCCAGCAGCAACCCGACAGGGGAGTGGCGAGCTTTCTTT. Together with reference TRBV5-4 and TRBJ1-1, the CDR3 gives the full variable domain: ETGVTQSPTHLIKTRGQQVTLRCSSQSGHNTVSWYQQALGQGPQFIFQYYREEENGRGNFPPRFSGLQFPNYSSELNVNALELDDSALYLCASSNPTGEWRAFFGQGTRLTVV.

The J gene is TRBJ2-3, the V gene TRBV10-3, with D possibly matching TRBD1 (6 bases). The V and J ends lost 1 base and 2 bases respectively, with 13 bases between them. This CDR3 contains 16 residues. Looked up from germline, CDR1 is ENHRY and CDR2 is SYGVKD. The CDR3 protein is CAISEFRGGDTDTQYF. In DNA, the CDR3 is TGTGCCATCAGTGAGTTCAGGGGTGGAGACACAGATACGCAGTATTTT.

This chain's CDR3 is CASSECDPGEPEDLTNEKLFF. The CDR3, as DNA: TGCGCCAGCAGTGAGTGCGATCCGGGGGAACCGGAGGACCTAACTAATGAAAAACTGTTTTTT. This chain connects TRBV10-1 to TRBJ1-4, with D tentatively TRBD1 (5 bases). V was shortened by 1 base and J by 1 base, with 25 bases between the two germline ends. CDR1 and CDR2 (germline): WNHNN, SYGVQD (reference sequence). The CDR3 spans 21 residues.

This chain links TRBV5-1 with TRBJ1-4; 11 bases map to TRBD1. V shed 3 bases and J 8 bases; nucleotides not matched to a gene: 3. The V gene's germline CDR1 is SGHRS and CDR2 YFSETQ. The CDR3 has 14 amino acids. CDR3 protein: CASSSGTGGEKLFF. The CDR3 DNA sequence: TGCGCCAGCAGCTCCGGGACAGGGGGGGAAAAACTGTTTTTT.

J is TRBJ2-6 and V is TRBV5-1; D unclear. Trimming cost V 5 bases and J 4 bases, with 16 bases left between them. CDR3 length: 16 amino acids. Germline CDR1 reads SGHRS; CDR2 reads YFSETQ. CDR3 bases: TGCGCCAGCAGTATTCTTGGGTGGGCCGGGGCCAACGTCCTGACTTTC. Translated, it gives CASSILGWAGANVLTF.

The chain has TRBV27 and TRBJ2-7; TRBD2 agrees at 10 bases. Per germline, CDR1 MNHEY and CDR2 SMNVEV (reference sequence). The CDR3 covers 16 residues. The junction had 8 bases not matched to a gene; V was cut back by 0 bases and J by 6 bases. CDR3 amino acids: CASSLSSAGGPGEQYF. CDR3 nucleotide sequence: TGTGCCAGCAGTTTATCTTCAGCGGGGGGGCCAGGCGAGCAGTACTTC.

This chain links TRBV12-5 with TRBJ1-5; 7 nucleotides line up with TRBD1. CDR3 length equals 18 residues. After removal of 1 base from V and 1 base from J, the junction contained 10 bases not matched to a gene. In germline, CDR1 is LGHNT, CDR2 FRNRAP. The CDR3 loop reads CASGLETGITPSNQPQHF. For the CDR3, the DNA is TGTGCTAGTGGTTTGGAGACAGGGATAACCCCGAGCAATCAGCCCCAGCATTTT.

The CDR3 reads CASTRILAGDYNEQFF. The CDR3 nucleotides read TGTGCCAGCACAAGAATACTAGCGGGGGATTACAATGAGCAGTTCTTC. The V and J genes are TRBV18 and TRBJ2-1; 11 bases line up with TRBD2. The CDR3 has 16 residues. Germline V gene sequence: CDR1 KGHSH, CDR2 LQKENI. After removal of 8 bases from V and 4 bases from J, the junction contained 10 bases not matched to a gene.

This sequence joins TRBV2 and TRBJ2-2; TRBD2 matches at 12 bases. CDR1 and CDR2 from the germline V gene are SNHLY and FYNNEI. The length of the CDR3 is 18 residues. The V gene end was trimmed by 3 bases and the J gene end by 1 base; junction bases not matched to a gene: 6. The CDR3 spells CASSEASGGEENTGELFF. CDR3 DNA: TGTGCCAGCAGTGAGGCTAGCGGGGGGGAGGAGAACACCGGGGAGCTGTTTTTT.

This clone turned up a few times. V gene TRBV13 combines with J gene TRBJ2-3; TRBD2 is a possible D gene (5 bases). Germline CDR1 PRHDT, CDR2 FYEKMQ (reference sequence). CDR3 size: 15 residues. With 0 bases removed from V and 4 bases from J, the gap between germline ends came to 11 bases. CDR3 bases: TGTGCCAGCAGCTTAGGGAGGGAGCTCCCAGATACGCAGTATTTT. It translates to CASSLGRELPDTQYF.

This clone was seen a few times. The chain couples TRBV5-1 to TRBJ1-1; TRBD1 might be the D (6 bases). V lost 4 bases to trimming and J lost 1 base, with 14 bases between them. This CDR3 contains 15 residues. Germline-derived CDR1 and CDR2 are SGHRS and YFSETQ. CDR3: CASSPSRDKNTEAFF. DNA for the CDR3: TGCGCCAGCAGCCCGTCCCGGGACAAGAACACTGAAGCTTTCTTT.

This clone was seen a handful of times. The rearrangement joins TRBV5-8 to TRBJ1-3; TRBD1 is a possible D gene (5 bases). Germline-derived CDR1 and CDR2 are SGHTS and YDEGEE. The CDR3 totals 14 residues. V dropped 5 bases and J dropped 0 bases, with 9 bases sitting between them. The CDR3 is CASRRTSSGNTIYF. The CDR3 nucleotides are TGTGCCAGCAGACGGACAAGCTCTGGAAACACCATATATTTT.

The J gene is TRBJ1-4, the V gene TRBV5-8, with 9 positions matching TRBD1. The CDR3 totals 13 residues. Unmatched junction bases numbered 3, after V lost 4 bases and J lost 8 bases. Germline CDR1 SGHTS, CDR2 YDEGEE. CDR3 nucleotides: TGTGCCAGCAGCGGGACAGGGCGGGAAAAACTGTTTTTT. The encoded protein is CASSGTGREKLFF.

This clone was seen just once. The rearrangement joins TRBV5-1 to TRBJ2-5; 9 bases match TRBD1. In germline, CDR1 is SGHRS, CDR2 YFSETQ. Losses at the gene ends were 4 bases for V and 4 bases for J; bases not matched to a gene: 5. The CDR3 has 14 amino acids. The CDR3 DNA follows: TGCGCCAGCAGCCCTGGACAGGGGTTAGAGACCCAGTACTTC. It yields the protein CASSPGQGLETQYF.

The chain couples TRBV4-3 to TRBJ1-2; D is possibly TRBD1 (6 bases). The germline V gene encodes CDR1 LGHNA and CDR2 YSLEER. V lost 3 bases and J lost 6, with 17 bases in between. The CDR3 sequence is 15 residues long. The CDR3 region has the DNA TGCGCCAGCAGCCAGGATCCCCAGGGGTTTGATGGCTACACCTTC. This gives the protein CASSQDPQGFDGYTF.

This clone was recorded only once. The V call is TRBV10-3, the J call TRBJ1-2; tentatively, D is TRBD1 (6 bases). V dropped 7 bases and J dropped 5 bases, with 17 bases sitting between them. The CDR3 runs to 14 residues. CDR1 is ENHRY and CDR2 is SYGVKD in the germline V gene. The CDR3 loop is CAITSDSGGYGYTF. The CDR3 coding sequence is TGTGCCATCACCTCGGACAGCGGCGGGTATGGCTACACCTTC.

The chain combines TRBV28 with TRBJ2-3; 11 bases align to TRBD2. This CDR3 is 15 amino acids long. V shed 7 bases, J shed 3 bases, and the junction held 6 bases outside the gene matches. The germline gives CDR1 MDHEN, CDR2 SYDVKM. The CDR3 region is CASTPRLAGTDTQYF. As DNA, the CDR3 is TGTGCCAGCACCCCCCGACTAGCGGGGACAGATACGCAGTATTTT.

The rearrangement uses TRBV28 and TRBJ1-5; D may be TRBD1 (6 bases). Germline values: CDR1 MDHEN, CDR2 SYDVKM. V lost 5 bases and J 0 bases, leaving 14 bases between the germline ends. The CDR3 runs to 16 residues. The CDR3: CASSPTGLYSNQPQHF. The CDR3 nucleotides are TGTGCCAGCAGTCCAACAGGGCTCTATAGCAATCAGCCCCAGCATTTT. Full variable domain (rest looked up from reference TRBV28 and TRBJ1-5): DVKVTQSSRYLVKRTGEKVFLECVQDMDHENMFWYRQDPGLGLRLIYFSYDVKMKEKGDIPEGYSVSREKKERFSLILESASTNQTSMYLCASSPTGLYSNQPQHFGDGTRLSIL.

V gene TRBV7-2 combines with J gene TRBJ1-2; D is undetermined. Germline assignment: CDR1 SGHTA and CDR2 FQGNSA. V lost 0 bases and J 7 bases, leaving 18 bases between the germline ends. CDR3 length: 16 amino acids. The chain's CDR3 is CASSLAPGSSGGGYTF. DNA for the CDR3: TGTGCCAGCAGCTTAGCCCCGGGTTCCTCGGGAGGTGGCTACACCTTC.

The chain has TRBV28 and TRBJ2-2, with TRBD2 as a possible D gene (6 bases). The CDR3 extends over 14 amino acids. CDR1 is MDHEN, CDR2 SYDVKM, per germline. V gave up 4 bases and J gave up 3 bases, with 9 bases separating them. The CDR3 DNA sequence: TGTGCCAGCAGTTCTGGACTATACACCGGGGAGCTGTTTTTT. It codes for CASSSGLYTGELFF.

This rearrangement joins TRBV4-3 to TRBJ2-5, with 10 bases aligning to TRBD1. Trimming took 6 bases from V and 9 from J; bases not matched to a gene: 10. The V gene's germline CDR1 is LGHNA and CDR2 YSLEER. This CDR3 is 14 amino acids long. CDR3 in amino acids: CASSPRTGGGAQYF. CDR3 DNA sequence: TGCGCCAGCAGTCCGAGGACAGGGGGTGGGGCCCAGTACTTC.

The CDR3 sequence is CASSVRMNTEAFF. For the CDR3, the DNA is TGTGCCAGTAGTGTTAGAATGAACACTGAAGCTTTCTTT. The chain couples TRBV19 to TRBJ1-1; D not certain. Deletions cut 5 bases from V and 0 bases from J, with 7 bases between. The CDR3 is made up of 13 amino acids. CDR1 LNHDA and CDR2 SQIVND come from the germline V gene (reference sequence).

Of note for this clone: One end of the junction does not line up with germline, which may come from a read error. The chain uses TRBV13 and TRBJ1-6; perhaps TRBD1 as D (6 bases). This CDR3 has 14 residues. The germline CDR1 and CDR2 sequences are PRHDT and FYEKMQ (reference sequence). The CDR3 nucleotides are TGTGCCAGCAGCTGGGGGGGCGCGGATTCACCCCCCCACTTT. It translates to CASSWGGADSPPHF.

V gene TRBV6-6 combines with J gene TRBJ2-7, with 7 bases lining up with TRBD1. V lost 9 bases, J lost 0 bases, and 5 bases stayed unmatched. Germline CDR1 and CDR2: MNHNY and SVGAGI (reference sequence). The length of the CDR3 is 13 residues. The DNA of the CDR3 is TGTGCCAGTCACGGGACAGACTCCTACGAGCAGTACTTC. Translation gives CASHGTDSYEQYF.

In nucleotides, the CDR3 is TGTGCCAGCAGCTTCCAGGACAGGGGATACTATGGCTACACCTTC. This gives the protein CASSFQDRGYYGYTF. This chain connects TRBV5-5 to TRBJ1-2, with TRBD1 identical over 9 bases. Germline V lookup: CDR1 SGHKS, CDR2 YYEKEE (reference sequence). The CDR3 has 15 residues. V lost 2 bases to trimming and J lost 3 bases; unmatched junction nucleotides: 5.

This chain links TRBV5-4 with TRBJ2-3; TRBD2 aligns across 8 bases. The trim removed 3 bases at V and 2 bases at J, leaving 14 bases unmatched. Germline CDR1 SGHNT, CDR2 YYREEE (reference sequence). This CDR3 region has 18 residues. In nucleotides, the CDR3 is TGTGCCAGCAGCTCGCTCGGGGGGGGCTCCCCTAACACAGATACGCAGTATTTT. It is translated as CASSSLGGGSPNTDTQYF.

The rearrangement joins TRBV6-6 to TRBJ1-2; D uncertain. There are 16 residues in the CDR3. V lost 0 bases and J 0 bases, leaving 11 bases between the germline ends. The germline V gene has CDR1 MNHNY and CDR2 SVGAGI (reference sequence). The CDR3 protein is CASSYSLTITNYGYTF. CDR3 in DNA: TGTGCCAGCAGTTACTCCCTGACAATAACTAACTATGGCTACACCTTC.